The clone carrying this T cell receptor (beta chain) was observed at least ten times. The target antigen is unknown. This specimen belongs to a study of identical twins. General study findings and limits: Partial confounding of zero-insertion analyses by invariant MAIT and iNKT cells was possible. While abundant cord blood beta clonotypes carried fewer insertions, memory repertoires showed no such pattern. Less excess twin sharing appeared in beta out-of-frame sequences.

Germline values: CDR1 LGHDT, CDR2 YNNKEL (reference sequence). The CDR3 length is 16 residues. V lost 2 bases, J lost 5 bases, and 6 bases stayed unmatched. Each CDR3 protein is one row after TCRdb ran MiXCR on the 5' RACE reads. The sample lists just over 450,000 distinct CDR3 sequences, 12% to 15% occurring once. These data were also reused for a study on yellow fever vaccine responses in identical twins.

The source of this sequence is a woman younger than 30 in good health. V is TRBV3-1 and J is TRBJ2-5, with 12 bases that match TRBD2. Sequencing was carried out using CD4+ T cells sorted from blood. CDR3 bases: TGTGCCAGCAGCCAATCGACTAGCGGGGGAGGGGAGACCCAGTACTTC. It codes for CASSQSTSGGGETQYF.